This paragraph reports one T cell receptor beta chain. The sample originates from a study of radiotherapy plus CTLA-4 blockade in lung cancer. Germline loops: CDR1 MGHRA, CDR2 YSYEKL. V lost 0 bases, J lost 7 bases, and 15 bases lay in between. The CDR3 extends over 15 amino acids. Assay used: immunoSEQ multiplex PCR; TCRdb lists only in-frame clones, some missing. The sample holds tens of thousands of clones; 75% to 90% are singletons and the top ten take about 5.3%. V and J are TRBV4-1 and TRBJ1-1; maybe TRBD1 (5 bases). The source is a human donor with non-small cell lung cancer who had stable disease on radiotherapy plus ipilimumab. Sequences were derived from peripheral blood, sampled from a patient treated with radiotherapy plus ipilimumab. CDR3 loop: CASSQDYRSGHEAFF. The DNA for the CDR3 is TGCGCCAGCAGCCAAGATTACAGGAGTGGCCATGAAGCTTTCTTT.